Below, 20 T cell receptor beta chains from the same sample are listed, as sequenced in a study of blood T cell repertoires in COVID-19. Clones were read by immunoSEQ multiplex PCR, and TCRdb kept only the in-frame ones, dropping some. Of 95,000 to 120,000 clones in the sample, over 75% are singletons; the top ten hold 4% to 5%. What was sequenced was peripheral blood. The receptors were gathered from an older woman with acute or convalescent COVID-19.

The chain recombines TRBV29-1 with TRBJ1-1; possibly TRBD1 for D (5 bases). Germline V gene lookup returns CDR1 SQVTM and CDR2 ANQGSEA. V was cut by 7 bases and J by 1 base, with 10 bases left in between. There are 12 residues in the CDR3. The CDR3 loop is CSATQGNTEAFF. CDR3 sequence (DNA): TGCAGCGCCACCCAGGGGAACACTGAAGCTTTCTTT.

The V call is TRBV4-2, the J call TRBJ2-1, with 8 bases identical to TRBD2. This CDR3 is built from 16 residues. From germline, CDR1 is LGHNA and CDR2 YNFKEQ. V shed 1 base, J shed 2 bases, and the junction held 4 bases outside the gene matches. The CDR3 DNA reads as TGTGCCAGCAGCCAAGCTAGCGGGCCTACCTACAATGAGCAGTTCTTC. Translation: CASSQASGPTYNEQFF.

This clone occurred a few times. V usage is TRBV7-3 and J usage is TRBJ2-2, with D perhaps matching TRBD1 (5 bases). The V gene's germline CDR1 is SGHTA and CDR2 FQGTGA. CDR3 length: 15 residues. V lost 1 base and J lost 7, with 13 bases in between. The CDR3 nucleotides are TGTGCCAGCAGCTTAAGTTCAGGGTCCGGCGGGGAGCTGTTTTTT. Protein product: CASSLSSGSGGELFF.

The V and J genes are TRBV6-2 or TRBV6-3 and TRBJ2-3; D might be TRBD1 (5 bases). The germline gives CDR1 MNHEY, CDR2 SVGEGT. CDR3 length equals 11 residues. Trimming removed 5 bases from V and 5 bases from J, with 5 bases in between. The CDR3, as DNA: TGTGCCAGCAGTAGGGGAGATACGCAGTATTTT. This encodes CASSRGDTQYF.

The genes are TRBV7-6 and TRBJ2-7; tentative D call: TRBD1 (5 bases). The V gene lost 1 base and the J gene lost 5 bases, with 15 bases spanning the gap. The CDR3 sequence is 15 residues long. Germline CDR1 and CDR2: SGHVS and FNYEAQ. The CDR3 spells CASSLGGLTLHEQYF. CDR3 nucleotides: TGTGCCAGCAGCTTAGGGGGCCTCACGCTCCACGAGCAGTACTTC.

This chain joins TRBV5-4 and TRBJ2-3; 8 bases match TRBD2. Germline loops: CDR1 SGHNT, CDR2 YYREEE (reference sequence). The junction had 10 bases not matched to a gene; V was cut back by 3 bases and J by 4 bases. The CDR3 consists of 16 residues. In DNA, the CDR3 is TGTGCCAGCAGCTCCCGGGGGGCGGGGGGCGCAGATACGCAGTATTTT. Its translation is CASSSRGAGGADTQYF. Filled out from reference TRBV5-4 and TRBJ2-3, the complete variable domain reads ETGVTQSPTHLIKTRGQQVTLRCSSQSGHNTVSWYQQALGQGPQFIFQYYREEENGRGNFPPRFSGLQFPNYSSELNVNALELDDSALYLCASSSRGAGGADTQYFGPGTRLTVL.

The chain combines TRBV4-1 with TRBJ2-7, with TRBD2 identical over 16 bases. The V and J ends lost 4 bases and 2 bases, in that order; junction bases with no gene match: 11. Germline CDR1 MGHRA, CDR2 YSYEKL. The CDR3 is 19 residues long. The CDR3 sequence is CASSPTRGTSGGGPYEQYF. In DNA form, the CDR3 reads TGCGCCAGCAGCCCCACCAGAGGGACTAGCGGGGGGGGCCCCTACGAGCAGTACTTC.

The V gene is TRBV28, the J gene TRBJ1-6; D possibly corresponds to TRBD1 (5 bases). V lost 2 bases and J lost 1, with 15 bases in between. This CDR3 region has 18 residues. Germline V CDR1 and CDR2: MDHEN, SYDVKM. CDR3 DNA: TGTGCCAGCAGTTTACCTTCAGGGATAAGGTCCTATAATTCACCCCTCCACTTT. The encoded protein is CASSLPSGIRSYNSPLHF.

The rearrangement uses TRBV3-1 (or the pseudogene TRBV3-2) and TRBJ1-2, with TRBD1 identical over 7 bases. The CDR3 spans 18 residues. Trimming at V came to 4 bases and at J to 3 bases, leaving 17 bases not matched to a gene. CDR1 and CDR2 (germline): LGHDT, YNNKEL (reference sequence). The CDR3 loop is CASSRHTGDRNGYYGYTF. Here the CDR3 DNA reads TGTGCCAGCAGCCGTCATACAGGGGATCGGAATGGGTACTATGGCTACACCTTC.

The chain links TRBV18 to TRBJ1-6, with D tentatively TRBD1 (5 bases). The CDR3 loop spans 14 amino acids. Looked up from germline, CDR1 is KGHSH and CDR2 is LQKENI. V dropped 3 bases and J dropped 7 bases, with 10 bases sitting between them. The CDR3 region has the DNA TGTGCCAGCTCACCGACAGCTTTAAATTCACCCCTCCACTTT. Encoded protein: CASSPTALNSPLHF.

This clone was seen only a few times. The J gene is TRBJ2-3, the V gene TRBV6-4; 12 bases fit TRBD2. Germline-derived CDR1 and CDR2 are MRHNA and SNTAGT. The CDR3 loop spans 15 amino acids. With 4 bases clipped from V and 2 bases from J, the junction kept 1 base outside the gene matches. The CDR3 sequence: CASSASGGATDTQYF. For the CDR3, the DNA is TGTGCCAGCAGTGCTAGCGGGGGGGCCACAGATACGCAGTATTTT.

The rearrangement uses TRBV4-2 and TRBJ1-3, with D perhaps matching TRBD1 (6 bases). V lost 0 bases and J lost 0, with 15 bases in between. The CDR3 extends over 18 amino acids. Germline CDR1 reads LGHNA; CDR2 reads YNFKEQ. DNA for the CDR3: TGTGCCAGCAGCCAAGATTGGCAGGGGCCCTTCTCTGGAAACACCATATATTTT. Translation: CASSQDWQGPFSGNTIYF.

This rearrangement joins TRBV5-1 to TRBJ2-1; 10 nucleotides match TRBD2. The V segment lost 3 bases and the J segment 5 bases; nucleotides outside the gene matches: 5. CDR1 and CDR2 from the germline V gene are SGHRS and YFSETQ. The CDR3 is 15 amino acids. The DNA of the CDR3 is TGCGCCAGCAGCTCAAGGACTAGCGGCAACAATGAGCAGTTCTTC. Amino acids: CASSSRTSGNNEQFF.

V is TRBV7-2 and J is TRBJ2-5; possible D gene TRBD1, 6 bases. Trimming removed 4 bases from V and 3 bases from J, with 9 bases in between. The CDR3 is 13 residues long. Germline V lookup: CDR1 SGHTA, CDR2 FQGNSA. The CDR3 coding sequence is TGTGCCAGCAGCTGGGACACCAAAGAGACCCAGTACTTC. It translates to CASSWDTKETQYF.

V gene TRBV28 combines with J gene TRBJ1-6, with a possible D match to TRBD1 (6 bases). CDR1 and CDR2 from the germline V gene are MDHEN and SYDVKM. V lost 6 bases and J 4 bases, leaving 19 bases between the germline ends. The CDR3 is made up of 17 amino acids. The CDR3 region has the DNA TGTGCCAGCAGCCCACCTCGGACAGCCTTTTATAATTCACCCCTCCACTTT. Protein sequence: CASSPPRTAFYNSPLHF.

This clone was recorded a few times. This chain links TRBV6-2 or TRBV6-3 with TRBJ2-5; the D gene is possibly TRBD2 (6 bases). CDR3 length: 20 residues. V lost 0 bases, J lost 6 bases, and 29 bases lay in between. The germline V gene has CDR1 MNHEY and CDR2 SVGEGT. The CDR3 protein is CASSYSSAEGVGLTAKTQYF. The DNA for the CDR3 is TGTGCCAGCAGTTACTCGAGCGCGGAGGGAGTAGGATTAACGGCAAAGACCCAGTACTTC.

This chain connects TRBV18 to TRBJ1-1, with 9 nucleotides matching TRBD1. The V gene end was trimmed by 6 bases and the J gene end by 1 base; junction bases not matched to a gene: 6. Germline V gives CDR1 KGHSH, CDR2 LQKENI. CDR3 length: 15 amino acids. DNA of the CDR3: TGTGCCAGCTCGGGACAGGGATATGGGAACACTGAAGCTTTCTTT. Translating it yields CASSGQGYGNTEAFF. Looking up the rest from reference TRBV18 and TRBJ1-1 gives the full variable domain: NAGVMQNPRHLVRRRGQEARLRCSPMKGHSHVYWYRQLPEEGLKFMVYLQKENIIDESGMPKERFSAEFPKEGPSILRIQQVVRGDSAAYFCASSGQGYGNTEAFFGQGTRLTVV.

This clone was observed a handful of times. This sequence joins TRBV7-3 and TRBJ1-1; no clear D. Trimming left V 3 bases short and J 1 base short, with 6 bases between. CDR3 size: 13 residues. Germline V gene sequence: CDR1 SGHTA, CDR2 FQGTGA. CDR3 amino acids: CASSFSPNTEAFF. DNA for the CDR3: TGTGCCAGCAGCTTTTCTCCGAACACTGAAGCTTTCTTT.

V gene TRBV11-2 combines with J gene TRBJ1-5, with 8 bases identical to TRBD1. The V gene end was trimmed by 5 bases and the J gene end by 5 bases; junction bases not matched to a gene: 5. CDR3 length: 14 amino acids. Germline CDR1 SGHAT, CDR2 FQNNGV. In DNA, the CDR3 is TGTGCCAGCAGCCGGACAGGGATCGATCAGCCCCAGCATTTT. This encodes CASSRTGIDQPQHF.

The chain has TRBV19 and TRBJ2-3, with TRBD1 matching 8 bases. With V trimmed by 6 bases and J by 5 bases, 7 bases remained unmatched. CDR3 size: 14 residues. The germline V gene encodes CDR1 LNHDA and CDR2 SQIVND (reference sequence). The CDR3 is CASSRQGAIDTQYF. The CDR3 DNA reads as TGTGCCAGTAGCCGTCAGGGGGCGATAGATACGCAGTATTTT.